This T cell receptor beta chain was sequenced during a study of blood T cell repertoires in COVID-19. Study-level background: Both acute and convalescent COVID-19 samples were obtained from the United States, Italy and Spain. In each case, the material was cDNA or gDNA derived from T cells, B-cell-depleted T cells, or PBMCs.

Germline values: CDR1 SGDLS, CDR2 YYNGEE. Unmatched junction bases numbered 7, after V lost 4 bases and J lost 7 bases. This CDR3 has 13 residues. Authors' data handling: For nucleated cells, counts were estimated from reference gene primer amplification. Some clones are missing from TCRdb's copy, which holds only in-frame ones; the method was immunoSEQ multiplex PCR. V and J calls and clone size are as listed in that table; D and trimming were resolved from the DNA. The sample has 30,000 to 50,000 clones; about 80% are singletons. This chain links TRBV9 with TRBJ2-5, with 7 bases aligning to TRBD2. The sequencing input was peripheral blood. This sequence originates from a man aged 50-60 years with active or convalescent COVID-19. In DNA, the CDR3 is TGTGCCAGCAGCACCCCAGGCGGGGGGACCCAGTACTTC. Residues: CASSTPGGGTQYF. Combining the CDR3 with reference TRBV9 and TRBJ2-5 gives the whole variable domain DSGVTQTPKHLITATGQRVTLRCSPRSGDLSVYWYQQSLDQGLQFLIQYYNGEERAKGNILERFSAQQFPDLHSELNLSSLELGDSALYFCASSTPGGGTQYFGPGTRLLVL.